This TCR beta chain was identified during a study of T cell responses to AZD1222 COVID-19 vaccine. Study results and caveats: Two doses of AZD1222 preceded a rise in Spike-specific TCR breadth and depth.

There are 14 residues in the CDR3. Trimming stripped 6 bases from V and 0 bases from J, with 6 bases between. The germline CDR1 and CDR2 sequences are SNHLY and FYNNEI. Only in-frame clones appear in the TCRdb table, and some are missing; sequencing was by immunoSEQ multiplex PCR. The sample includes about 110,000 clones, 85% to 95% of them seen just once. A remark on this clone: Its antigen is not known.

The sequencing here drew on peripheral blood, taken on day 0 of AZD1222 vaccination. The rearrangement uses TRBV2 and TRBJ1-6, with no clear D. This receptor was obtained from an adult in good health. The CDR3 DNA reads TGTGCCAGCAGGGGGAGCTCCTATAATTCACCCCTCCACTTT. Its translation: CASRGSSYNSPLHF.